This T cell receptor (beta chain) stems from a study of cytomegalovirus exposure and HLA in healthy donors (dated by TCRdb to 2015 to 2018). Looking at the study overall: An earlier analysis of some 500 of the donors reported about 290 Gb of sequence data and more than 90 million unique TCR beta sequences from some 180 million T cells. Approximately 310 gigabases of sequencing data and around 85 million unique TCR sequences made up an early release that covered over 550 HLA-typed donors. Using immunosequencing, the study profiled T cell repertoires from around 670 subjects and related those repertoires to cytomegalovirus serostatus. Rather than using new phenotypic data, the later analysis identified candidate immune exposures from TCR beta sequences and from how often those sequences occurred across donors. The study combined high-throughput TCR immunosequencing, statistical association of individual TCRs with disease status, and machine learning to predict cytomegalovirus infection status. Because of strong linkage in the cohort, a handful of DR-DQ haplotypes were treated as single units for association and clustering. Genome-wide SNP genotypes for about 55% of the roughly 670 donors were used in a later genetic analysis, which treated that subset as a discovery cohort. Donor age, sex, ethnicity and CMV serostatus were compiled together with the repertoire data. On average, around 230,000 unique TCR beta nucleotide sequences were sequenced per donor among 398 genotyped donors of the cohort, with around 19% of those sequences being non-productive. Of the 300 to 500 genotyped donors, 65% to 90% were placed in the genetic ancestry cluster associated with self-reported Caucasian donors. The aim of the study was to test whether cataloging public T cell receptors could identify signatures of past pathogen exposure. Typing coverage differed by locus: A, B, C, DRB1 and DQB1 were typed in about 620-640 donors, DQA1 in 522, DPA1 in roughly 590, and DPB1 in just under 490. Class I and class II HLA loci were covered by the typing at four-digit resolution. Besides the first cohort of approximately 670 subjects, a separate validation cohort made up of over a hundred different subjects was used. All discovery cohort repertoires had been generated on a single sequencing platform. An earlier analysis of roughly 600 of the donors used high-throughput TCR beta sequencing to judge whether each TCR beta V gene segment behaved as functional or pseudogenic. To study patterns of TCR occurrence, a later analysis re-analyzed previously published TCR beta repertoires from several hundred donors and added high-resolution HLA genotyping.

Receptor amplification or capture employed the immunoSEQ multiplex PCR assay. For the multiplex PCR, a mixture combining 60 forward primers for TCR Vbeta segments and 13 reverse primers for TCR Jbeta segments was used. The CDR3 region of rearranged TCR beta genes was amplified from genomic DNA by a multiplex PCR assay. The Illumina HiSeq System was used to sequence the amplified TCR beta libraries as 87-base-pair reads. As for the authors' bioinformatics: A later analysis tallied about 77 million unique TCR beta chains across the 610 or so repertoires, and about 10 million of those chains were shared by two or more donors. To remove PCR and sequencing errors, raw reads were error-corrected and collapsed into unique sequences using a nearest-neighbor algorithm that merged closely related sequences. To assign V, D and J gene segments, CDR3 sequences were aligned to IMGT reference sequences. For a sequence to be retained, a match of at least six nucleotides was required to both a V gene segment and a J gene segment. A rearrangement counted as productive if the CDR3 had no stop codons and remained in frame with V and J, and every other rearrangement counted as non-productive. CDR3 was defined according to IMGT convention as the region running from the second conserved V-encoded cysteine to the conserved J-encoded phenylalanine. Sequences without an unambiguous match to a single V gene segment were excluded from the earlier analysis of a few hundred of the donors. An earlier analysis of just under 600 of the donors called V segments functional above 56.7% productive rearrangements and segregating when the between-donor standard deviation exceeded 5%. To diagnose cytomegalovirus status from the catalog of TCR beta chain sequences, a statistical classification framework was built. A later analysis assigned V and J genes by comparing TCR nucleotide sequences with IMGT/GENE-DB human TR gene sequences. Using the TCRdist pipeline, a later analysis assigned CDR3 sequences along with most-parsimonious VDJ recombination scenarios. In a later analysis, every TCR beta chain was defined by the combination of its CDR3 amino acid sequence and its V-gene family, and reads without a unique V-gene family were dropped. In a later analysis, approximately 590 highly shared, low-generation-probability nucleotide sequences were removed to address suspected cross-contamination and a sequencing artifact. A later analysis calculated a clonal expansion index for each public chain from normalized within-repertoire ranks of inferred template counts. In a later analysis, generation probabilities were computed with a VDJ recombination model fitted to out-of-frame rearrangements, and the resulting probabilities were checked against IGoR. Hypergeometric tests were used in a later analysis to score TCR-TCR, TCR-HLA and TCR-CMV co-occurrence, with a repertoire-size bias correction applied to the TCR pairs. False discovery rates were estimated in a later analysis by permuting HLA or CMV assignments 20 times. In a later analysis, co-occurring TCRs were grouped with DBSCAN, and TCRdist sequence similarity was added when clustering was performed within HLA-allele-positive subsets. For co-occurrence clustering, repertoires with fewer than 30,000 or more than 120,000 public chains were excluded, along with roughly five repertoires with anomalous nucleotide sharing. TCRdb took this table from immuneACCESS and kept in-frame rearrangements with V and J called. Such tables lack part of the clones; where checked against another copy, unresolved V genes explain under half of the gap, and the rest is unexplained. D and trimming come from the DNA, and the V and J calls and clone size come from that table. Counted in this sample were approximately 75,000 clones; about 66% of them appeared once. The ten largest clonotypes hold about a fifth of the sample.

The cohort consisted of 670 or so healthy bone marrow donors. At the time of sampling, all cohort members were nominally healthy, though unrecorded immune exposures were likely present. The donor tested CMV seropositive, placing the donor among the approximately 290 seropositive members of the cohort. Each donor provided a peripheral blood sample, and peripheral blood mononuclear cells were used for TCR beta sequencing. The Qiagen DNeasy Blood Extraction Kit was used to extract genomic DNA from the blood cell samples. Notes on this clone: The antigen it recognizes is unknown. The record has no base qualities; no much larger clone is one base away.

CDR1 GTSNPN and CDR2 SVGIG were looked up in the germline V gene (reference sequence). The CDR3 runs 11 amino acids, cysteine and phenylalanine included. The retained sequence is limited to the CDR3, 33 bases, with the frame set at the first base. General study outcomes and caveats: The sequencing pipeline was judged likely to have produced a cluster of highly shared sequence variants as a technical artifact. Specific HLA alleles were associated with over 15,000 TCR beta sequences at a false discovery rate of 0.05 in a later analysis. Some IMGT-functional V segments, including TRBV6-2 and TRBV6-3, could not be distinguished by the 87-base-pair reads and were therefore excluded. An earlier analysis of 450 to 750 of the donors showed that most TCR beta V segments appeared in productive rearrangements either about 90% or about 30% of the time, which broadly matched IMGT annotations. CMV serostatus was the only immune exposure information available for the cohort. A later analysis found that most CMV-associated TCR beta chains appeared HLA-restricted, with HLA associations seemingly driven largely by CMV exposure. Because HLA typing was unavailable for some donors at each locus, only the typed subset was used in association tests. The authors suggested that the approach could potentially be generalized to other disease states and immunological phenotypes. The study listed 150 to 200 TCR beta chains as associated with cytomegalovirus. Cytomegalovirus status was reported to be diagnosed by the classifier with high specificity and sensitivity in both the original and validation cohorts. When HLA alleles, especially DR and DQ, strongly co-occurred, attributing TCR associations to individual alleles was difficult. The presence/absence analyses assumed that sequencing depth was roughly uniform across donors, and that assumption may not be true. Three of the identified cytomegalovirus-associated TCR beta chains were confirmed in vitro to be specific for cytomegalovirus antigens. According to a later analysis, parvovirus B19, influenza, CMV and Epstein-Barr virus appeared linked to several top co-occurrence clusters. A later analysis found that HLA-associated TCR beta chains were more clonally expanded and had lower generation probabilities than equally common non-associated chains. V-gene and J-gene trimming of TCR beta chains was associated with a missense DCLRE1C variant in a later genetic analysis, and the association was replicated in an independent cohort. The earlier analysis of 587 of the donors excluded roughly 16 rarely observed V segments, including chromosome 9 orphons, because counts were too low. In this cohort, only TCR beta chains were sequenced, and detectable features were limited by the absence of alpha or paired-chain data. A further reported finding was that TCR beta sequences accurately predicted the HLA-A and HLA-B alleles for most subjects in the first cohort. Correlated functional status among segregating V segments might be attributable to linkage disequilibrium, but an unknown experimental factor could not be ruled out. Most TCR sequences were seen in very few donors, while some public TCRs were found in many individuals. In a later analysis, TCR association rates were found to vary across HLA loci, with the most associated TCRs seen for DRB1 alleles and the fewest for HLA-C alleles. A later genetic analysis reported fewer N-insertions in productive TCRs among donors in an Asian-associated ancestry cluster than the roughly 620-donor mean.

The sequence is built from TRBV30 and TRBJ2-5; 9 bases in the junction line up with TRBD1. The J call may be incorrect, as the DNA end agrees better with TRBJ2-7. The sequence came from a man between 35 and 55 years old in good health and CMV-seropositive. The sample comprised PBMCs. The nucleotide sequence reads as follows: TGTGCCTGGGGGGACAGGGACGAGCAGTACTTC. This translates into CAWGDRDEQYF.